The entry below gives a single T cell receptor beta chain sequence along with its context. Its binding antigen is unknown. Nothing much larger sits one base from this clone, and base qualities are not available. There are 15 amino acids in the CDR3, from cysteine to phenylalanine inclusive. Of the read, only the CDR3 DNA is kept; its 45 bases are in frame from base 1. A distance of 17 bases separates the germline ends of V and J, which lose 3 bases and 6 bases respectively. CDR1 and CDR2, per the germline V gene (reference sequence), are SEHNR and FQNEAQ. This sample is drawn from a study of shared clonotypes between healthy human individuals (dated by TCRdb to 2020 to 2022). Looking at the study overall: The cohort included a few men and two women between 18 and 49 years of age. To estimate repertoire size and how much clonotypes are shared between individuals, the study performed deep sequencing of blood TCR repertoires from roughly five healthy adults. Libraries were prepared and TCR repertoires were sequenced by different laboratories using diverse techniques, in order to increase sequencing depth and limit assay-specific biases. Per donor, leukapheresis produced somewhere between about 0.9 and 9.5 billion PBMCs. For each donor, CD4 naive and CD4 memory were each run on three plates, CD8 naive on two plates, and CD8 memory on one plate.

The donors were healthy, HIV-negative adults who had no recently reported acute infections or vaccinations. Only Caucasian adults living in Nashville, Tennessee, USA were represented among the donors. Magnetic negative selection was used to enrich CD4+ T cells, after which naive cells were positively selected on CD45RA and the negative fraction became the memory subset. After blood collection by leukapheresis, PBMCs were isolated using Ficoll-Histopaque density gradient centrifugation and then cryopreserved in the vapor phase of liquid nitrogen. Analytical flow cytometry was used to check the purity and quantity of every magnetically sorted T cell population. Genomic DNA was isolated from every sorted fraction and measured by UV absorbance on a Nanodrop 2000c. Study-wide conclusions, independent of this receptor: The small number of donors limited the genetic and exposure-history diversity represented. Pairwise subsampling led to the expectation that sequencing depth would affect the degree of clonotype sharing among donors. Sampling was restricted to blood, and TCR repertoires in tissue are likely to differ from TCR repertoires in blood. Even with the large sequencing depth, rarefaction of the sorted-subset datasets indicated that sequencing was incomplete. Roughly 5% of naive CD4, approximately 3.7% of naive CD8, roughly 2.5% of memory CD4, and less than 0.45% of memory CD8 clonotypes were shared across a handful of donors. Naive subsets generally had larger estimated clonotype richness than memory subsets. Compared with non-shared clonotypes, the clonotypes found in all four sorted-subset donors had higher generation probabilities.

Using the deep immunoSEQ assay, TCR CDR3 regions were amplified from genomic DNA by multiplex PCR. Extracted genomic DNA from each cell subset was spread evenly across all wells of several immunoSEQ 96-well plates, with each plate serving as a replicate. For sorted subsets, approximately 210 ng genomic DNA, equal to about 30,000 T cell genomes, was loaded into each replicate PCR. Purified libraries were quantified with a Qubit 3.0 fluorometer, sized on a Bioanalyzer 2100, and re-quantified with the KAPA Library Quantification kit. Each immunoSEQ 96-well plate was sequenced on its own single-read 150-cycle Illumina NextSeq 550 flow cell. Concerning the study's data processing: Because only junctional sequences without quality scores were contained in the immunoSEQ output, filtering matching that applied to full-length reads could not be performed. Sequences were annotated with PyIR, a Python wrapper for IgBLAST v1.9, and V/J genes and CDR3 were assigned using IMGT germline references. Any read was removed if the V/J assignment was weak (E-value above 1e-6), the CDR3 was missing, or the read contained stop codons, out-of-frame junctions, or ambiguous translated residues. V3J clonotypes were defined as sequences sharing an identical inferred V gene, J gene, and CDR3 amino acid sequence. To compute the percentage overlap between repertoires, the number of shared unique clonotypes was divided by the size of the smaller repertoire. Richness of each repertoire was evaluated using RTK rarefaction, the Chao1 estimator, and Recon v2.1 estimates of unobserved clonotypes. For all TCRbeta clonotypes obtained by the gDNA method from four donors, generation probabilities were computed with OLGA. Here the immuneACCESS table is served through TCRdb, limited to in-frame sequences with V and J called. Missing clones are a known gap in these copies; in checked studies unresolved V genes cover under half, and the rest lacks a known reason. V, J and clone size derive from that table, while D and trimming were established from the DNA sequence. Counted in this sample were about 2.3 million clones; less than 95% of them appeared once. The ten biggest clones cover 0.37% of the sample.

The chain links TRBV7-9 with TRBJ1-1; the D gene is perhaps TRBD1, from 6 matching bases. The source of this sequence is a man aged 18 to 29 in good health. Some clones in this sample may be carry-over from other donors' samples. The source material was naive CD4+ T cells from PBMCs. What the cell subset or site label conveys for this sample: CD45RA+ positively selected. The CDR3 loop reads CASSFTEMGGPEAFF. The nucleotide sequence is given as TGTGCCAGCAGCTTCACGGAAATGGGGGGCCCTGAAGCTTTCTTT.